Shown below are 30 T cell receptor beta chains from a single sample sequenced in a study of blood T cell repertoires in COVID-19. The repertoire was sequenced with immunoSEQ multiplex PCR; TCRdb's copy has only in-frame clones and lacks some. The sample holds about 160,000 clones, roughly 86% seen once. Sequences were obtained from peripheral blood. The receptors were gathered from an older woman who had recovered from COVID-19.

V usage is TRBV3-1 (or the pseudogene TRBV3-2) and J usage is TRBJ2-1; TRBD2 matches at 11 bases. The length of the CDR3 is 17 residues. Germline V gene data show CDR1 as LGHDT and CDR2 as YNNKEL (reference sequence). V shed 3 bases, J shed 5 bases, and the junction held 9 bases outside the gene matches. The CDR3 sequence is CASSHPILAGVDNEQFF. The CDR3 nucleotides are TGTGCCAGCAGCCACCCTATACTAGCGGGGGTTGACAATGAGCAGTTCTTC.

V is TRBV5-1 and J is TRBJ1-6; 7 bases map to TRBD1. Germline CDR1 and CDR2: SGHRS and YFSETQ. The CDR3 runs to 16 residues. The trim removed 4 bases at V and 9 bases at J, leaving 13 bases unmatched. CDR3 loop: CASSAGRGGASSPLHF. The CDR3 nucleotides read TGCGCCAGCAGCGCCGGAAGAGGGGGCGCGTCTTCACCCCTCCACTTT.

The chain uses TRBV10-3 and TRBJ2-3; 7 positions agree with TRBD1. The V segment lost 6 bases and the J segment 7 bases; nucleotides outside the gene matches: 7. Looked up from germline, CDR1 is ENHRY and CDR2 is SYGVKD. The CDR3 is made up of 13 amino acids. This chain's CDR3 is CAIRTGTVNTQYF. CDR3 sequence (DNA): TGTGCCATCAGGACGGGGACAGTTAATACGCAGTATTTT.

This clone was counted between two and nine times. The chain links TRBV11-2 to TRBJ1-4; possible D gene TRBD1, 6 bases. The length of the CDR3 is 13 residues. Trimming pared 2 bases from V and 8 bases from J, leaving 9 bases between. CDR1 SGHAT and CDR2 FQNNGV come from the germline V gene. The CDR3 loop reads CASSLQGSEKLFF. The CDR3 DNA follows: TGTGCCAGCAGCTTACAGGGGTCCGAAAAACTGTTTTTT.

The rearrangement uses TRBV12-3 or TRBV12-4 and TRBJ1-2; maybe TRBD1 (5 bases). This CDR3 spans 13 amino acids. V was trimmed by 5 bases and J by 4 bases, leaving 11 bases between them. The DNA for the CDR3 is TGTGCCAGCAGTCCAGGGTTAAGCTATGGCTACACCTTC. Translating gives CASSPGLSYGYTF.

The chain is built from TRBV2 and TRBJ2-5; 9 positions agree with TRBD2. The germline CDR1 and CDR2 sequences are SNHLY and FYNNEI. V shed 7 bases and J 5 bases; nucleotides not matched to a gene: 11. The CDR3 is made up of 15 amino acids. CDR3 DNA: TGTGCCAGCACGGAGGCGGGGGGGCGGATCGAGACCCAGTACTTC. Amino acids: CASTEAGGRIETQYF.

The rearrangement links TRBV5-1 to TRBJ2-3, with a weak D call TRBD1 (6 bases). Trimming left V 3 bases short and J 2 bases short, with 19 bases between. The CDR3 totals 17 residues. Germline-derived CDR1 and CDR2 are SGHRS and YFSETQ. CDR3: CASSSRQAPRNTDTQYF. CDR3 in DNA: TGCGCCAGCAGCTCAAGACAGGCCCCGAGGAACACAGATACGCAGTATTTT.

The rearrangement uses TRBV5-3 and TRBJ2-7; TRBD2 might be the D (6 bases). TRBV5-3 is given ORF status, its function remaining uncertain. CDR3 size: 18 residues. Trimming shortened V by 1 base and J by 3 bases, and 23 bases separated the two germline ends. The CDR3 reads CARSLSVGSRTIGYEQYF. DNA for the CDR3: TGTGCCAGAAGCTTGTCGGTGGGGAGTCGGACTATCGGCTACGAGCAGTACTTC.

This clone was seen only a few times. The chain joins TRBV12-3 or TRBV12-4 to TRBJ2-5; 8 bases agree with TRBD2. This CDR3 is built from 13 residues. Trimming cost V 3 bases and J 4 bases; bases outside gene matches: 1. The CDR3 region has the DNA TGTGCCAGCAGTTTCAGCGGGGGAGAGACCCAGTACTTC. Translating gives CASSFSGGETQYF.

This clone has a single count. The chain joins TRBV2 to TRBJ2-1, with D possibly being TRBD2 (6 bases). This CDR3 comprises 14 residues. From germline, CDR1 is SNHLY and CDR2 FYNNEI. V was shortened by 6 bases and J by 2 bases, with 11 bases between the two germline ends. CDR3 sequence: CASSLGGAYNEQFF. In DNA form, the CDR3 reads TGTGCCAGCAGCTTGGGGGGAGCCTACAATGAGCAGTTCTTC.

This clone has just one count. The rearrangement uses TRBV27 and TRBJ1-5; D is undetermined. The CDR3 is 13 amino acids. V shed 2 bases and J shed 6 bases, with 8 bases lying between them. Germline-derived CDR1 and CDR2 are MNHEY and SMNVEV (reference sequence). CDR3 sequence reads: CASSLEVGQPQHF. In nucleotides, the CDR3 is TGTGCCAGCAGTTTAGAGGTTGGTCAGCCCCAGCATTTT.

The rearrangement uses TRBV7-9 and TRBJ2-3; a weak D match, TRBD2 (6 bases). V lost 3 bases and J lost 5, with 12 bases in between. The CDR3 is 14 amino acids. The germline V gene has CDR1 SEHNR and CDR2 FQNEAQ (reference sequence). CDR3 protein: CASSLASAGDTQYF. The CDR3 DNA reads TGTGCCAGCAGCTTGGCTAGCGCCGGAGATACGCAGTATTTT.

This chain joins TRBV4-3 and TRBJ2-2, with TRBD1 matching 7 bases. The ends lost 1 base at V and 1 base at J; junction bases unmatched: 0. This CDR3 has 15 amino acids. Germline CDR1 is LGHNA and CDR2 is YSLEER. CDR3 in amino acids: CASSQGTGNTGELFF. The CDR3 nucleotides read TGCGCCAGCAGCCAAGGGACAGGGAACACCGGGGAGCTGTTTTTT.

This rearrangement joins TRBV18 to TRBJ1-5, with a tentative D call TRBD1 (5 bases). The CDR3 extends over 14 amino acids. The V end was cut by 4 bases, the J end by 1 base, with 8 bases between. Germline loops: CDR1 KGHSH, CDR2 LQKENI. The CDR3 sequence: CASSLQESNQPQHF. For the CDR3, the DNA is TGTGCCAGCTCACTACAGGAGAGCAATCAGCCCCAGCATTTT.

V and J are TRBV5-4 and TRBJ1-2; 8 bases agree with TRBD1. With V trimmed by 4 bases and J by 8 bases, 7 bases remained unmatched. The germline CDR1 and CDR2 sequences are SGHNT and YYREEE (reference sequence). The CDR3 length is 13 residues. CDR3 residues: CASSNRGDLGYTF. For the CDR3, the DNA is TGTGCCAGCAGCAACAGGGGGGACCTCGGCTACACCTTC.

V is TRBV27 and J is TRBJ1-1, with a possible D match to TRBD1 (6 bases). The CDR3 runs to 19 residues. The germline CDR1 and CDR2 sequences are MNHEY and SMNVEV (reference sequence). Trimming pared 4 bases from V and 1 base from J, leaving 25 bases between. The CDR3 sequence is CASSSPRWTATSPNTEAFF. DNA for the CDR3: TGTGCCAGCAGTTCCCCCCGCTGGACAGCTACCTCCCCGAACACTGAAGCTTTCTTT.

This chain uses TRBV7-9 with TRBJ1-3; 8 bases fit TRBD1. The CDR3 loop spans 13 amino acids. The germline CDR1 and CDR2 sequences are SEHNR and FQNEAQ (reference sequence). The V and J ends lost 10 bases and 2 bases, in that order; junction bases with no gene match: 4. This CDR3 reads CAISQGAGNTIYF. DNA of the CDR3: TGTGCCATCTCACAGGGGGCTGGAAACACCATATATTTT.

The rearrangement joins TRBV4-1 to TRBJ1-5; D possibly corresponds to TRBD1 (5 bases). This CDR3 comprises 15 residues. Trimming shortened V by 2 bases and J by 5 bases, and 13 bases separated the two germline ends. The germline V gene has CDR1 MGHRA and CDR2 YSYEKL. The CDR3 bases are TGCGCCAGCAGCCAATTTGGGGGGTTAGATCAGCCCCAGCATTTT. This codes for CASSQFGGLDQPQHF.

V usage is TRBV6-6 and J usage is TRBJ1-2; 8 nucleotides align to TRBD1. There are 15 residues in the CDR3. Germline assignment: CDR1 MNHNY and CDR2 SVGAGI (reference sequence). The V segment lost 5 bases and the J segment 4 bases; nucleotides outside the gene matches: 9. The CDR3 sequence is CASSPRTGLAYGYTF. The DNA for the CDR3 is TGTGCCAGCAGTCCGAGGACAGGGTTGGCCTATGGCTACACCTTC.

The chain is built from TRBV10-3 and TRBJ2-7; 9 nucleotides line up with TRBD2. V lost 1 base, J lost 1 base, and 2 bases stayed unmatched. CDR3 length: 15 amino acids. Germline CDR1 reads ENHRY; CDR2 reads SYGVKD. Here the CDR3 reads CAISEYSGGSYEQYF. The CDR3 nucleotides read TGTGCCATCAGTGAGTACAGCGGGGGGTCCTACGAGCAGTACTTC.

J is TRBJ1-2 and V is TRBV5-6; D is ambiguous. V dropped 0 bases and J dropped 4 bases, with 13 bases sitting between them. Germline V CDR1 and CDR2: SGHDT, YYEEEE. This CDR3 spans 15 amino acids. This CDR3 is CASSLGLGPSYGYTF. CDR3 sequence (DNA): TGTGCCAGCAGCTTGGGCCTTGGCCCATCCTATGGCTACACCTTC.

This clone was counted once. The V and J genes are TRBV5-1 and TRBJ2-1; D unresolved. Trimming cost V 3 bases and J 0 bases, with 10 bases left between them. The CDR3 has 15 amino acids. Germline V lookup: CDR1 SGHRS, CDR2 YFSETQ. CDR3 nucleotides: TGCGCCAGCAGCTCCCTCTCCAGCTCCTACAATGAGCAGTTCTTC. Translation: CASSSLSSSYNEQFF.

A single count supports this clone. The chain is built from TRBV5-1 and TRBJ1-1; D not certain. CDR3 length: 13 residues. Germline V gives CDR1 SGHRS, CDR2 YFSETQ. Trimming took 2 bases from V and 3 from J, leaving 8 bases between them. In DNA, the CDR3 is TGCGCCAGCAGCTTATTTGGCTACACTGAAGCTTTCTTT. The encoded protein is CASSLFGYTEAFF.

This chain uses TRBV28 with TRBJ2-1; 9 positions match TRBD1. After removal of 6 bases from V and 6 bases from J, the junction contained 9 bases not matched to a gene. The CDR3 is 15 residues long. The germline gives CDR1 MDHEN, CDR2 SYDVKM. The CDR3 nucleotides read TGTGCCAGCAGCCGAACAGGGGGCTTGACCAATGAGCAGTTCTTC. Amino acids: CASSRTGGLTNEQFF.

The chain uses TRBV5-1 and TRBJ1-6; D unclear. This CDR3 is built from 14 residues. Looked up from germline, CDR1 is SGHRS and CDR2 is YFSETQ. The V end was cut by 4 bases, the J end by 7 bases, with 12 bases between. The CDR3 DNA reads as TGCGCCAGCAGCCTGGACGCGTTCAATTCACCCCTCCACTTT. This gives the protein CASSLDAFNSPLHF. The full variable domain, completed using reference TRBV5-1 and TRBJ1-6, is KAGVTQTPRYLIKTRGQQVTLSCSPISGHRSVSWYQQTPGQGLQFLFEYFSETQRNKGNFPGRFSGRQFSNSRSEMNVSTLELGDSALYLCASSLDAFNSPLHFGNGTRLTVT.

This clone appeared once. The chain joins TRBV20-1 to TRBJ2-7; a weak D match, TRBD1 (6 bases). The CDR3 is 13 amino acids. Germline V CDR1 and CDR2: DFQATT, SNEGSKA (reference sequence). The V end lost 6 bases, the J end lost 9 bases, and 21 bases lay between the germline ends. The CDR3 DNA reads TGCAGTGCGAGTGAGGACAGTTATTCGACGCAGTACTTC. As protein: CSASEDSYSTQYF.

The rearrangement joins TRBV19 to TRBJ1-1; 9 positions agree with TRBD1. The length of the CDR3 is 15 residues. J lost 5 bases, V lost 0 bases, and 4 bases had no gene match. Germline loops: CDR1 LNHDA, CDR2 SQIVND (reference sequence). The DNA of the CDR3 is TGTGCCAGTAGTATAGATGGACAGGGGACGACTGAAGCTTTCTTT. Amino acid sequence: CASSIDGQGTTEAFF.

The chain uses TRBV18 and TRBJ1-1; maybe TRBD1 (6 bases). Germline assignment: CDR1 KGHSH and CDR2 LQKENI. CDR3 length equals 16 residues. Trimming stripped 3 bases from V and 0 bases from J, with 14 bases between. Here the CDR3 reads CASSPGGAAMNTEAFF. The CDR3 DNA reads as TGTGCCAGCTCACCCGGGGGGGCAGCGATGAACACTGAAGCTTTCTTT.

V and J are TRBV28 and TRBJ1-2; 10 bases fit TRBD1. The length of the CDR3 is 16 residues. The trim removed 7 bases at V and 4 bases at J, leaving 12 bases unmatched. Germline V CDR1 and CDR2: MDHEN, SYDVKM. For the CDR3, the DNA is TGTGCCAGCACCACAACCGGGACAGGGGCGATCTATGGCTACACCTTC. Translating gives CASTTTGTGAIYGYTF.

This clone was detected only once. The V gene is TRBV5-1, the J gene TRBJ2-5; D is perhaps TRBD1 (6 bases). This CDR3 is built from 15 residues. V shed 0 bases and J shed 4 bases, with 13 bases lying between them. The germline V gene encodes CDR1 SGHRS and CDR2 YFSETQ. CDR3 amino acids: CASSLVGAQGETQYF. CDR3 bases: TGCGCCAGCAGCTTGGTGGGGGCGCAGGGAGAGACCCAGTACTTC.